This T cell receptor beta chain is drawn from a study of blood T cell repertoires in COVID-19. For the study at large: Material from acute and convalescent COVID-19 was sourced from the United States, Italy and Spain. T cells, B-cell-depleted T cells, or PBMCs supplied cDNA or gDNA.

Authors' data handling: Amplification of reference gene primers was used by the study to estimate nucleated cell counts. Libraries were prepared by immunoSEQ multiplex PCR; TCRdb keeps only in-frame clonotypes and omits some of them. V, J and clone size reflect that table, while D and trimming were determined from the DNA. This sample has around 18,000 clones, with about 88% found just once. This receptor was taken from a man aged 55 to 70 with active COVID-19. The sequenced sample was peripheral blood.

CDR3 DNA sequence: TGTGCCAGCAGCGCCCACAGGGTAGGGACTGAAGCTTTCTTT. This gives the protein CASSAHRVGTEAFF. J is TRBJ1-1 and V is TRBV9; D is perhaps TRBD1 (6 bases). The V and J ends lost 3 bases and 5 bases respectively, with 14 bases between them. The CDR3 extends over 14 amino acids. The germline V gene has CDR1 SGDLS and CDR2 YYNGEE. The full variable domain, completed using reference TRBV9 and TRBJ1-1, is DSGVTQTPKHLITATGQRVTLRCSPRSGDLSVYWYQQSLDQGLQFLIQYYNGEERAKGNILERFSAQQFPDLHSELNLSSLELGDSALYFCASSAHRVGTEAFFGQGTRLTVV.